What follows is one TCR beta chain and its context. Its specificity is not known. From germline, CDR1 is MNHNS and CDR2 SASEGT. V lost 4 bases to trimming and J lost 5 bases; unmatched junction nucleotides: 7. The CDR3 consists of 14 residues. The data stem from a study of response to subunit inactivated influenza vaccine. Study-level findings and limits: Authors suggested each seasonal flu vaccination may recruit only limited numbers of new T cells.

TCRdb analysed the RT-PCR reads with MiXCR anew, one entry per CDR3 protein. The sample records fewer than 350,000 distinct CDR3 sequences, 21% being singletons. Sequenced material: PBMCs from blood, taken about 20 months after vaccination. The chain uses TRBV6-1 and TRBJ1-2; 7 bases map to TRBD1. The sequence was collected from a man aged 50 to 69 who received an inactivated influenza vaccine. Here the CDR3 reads CASSASGGPYGYTF. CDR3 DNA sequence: TGTGCCAGCAGTGCATCAGGGGGGCCTTATGGCTACACCTTC.